A single T cell receptor (beta chain) is shown here with its context. Its antigen is undetermined. This sample was taken from a study of T-cell memory formation after mild COVID-19. Whole-study findings and limits: Contracting CD4+ clones lay largely in CM and EM, with CD8+ ones residing in EMRA.

TCR alpha and TCR beta cDNA libraries with sample barcodes and UMIs came from 5'RACE using constant-segment primers. TCRdb re-analysed the 5' RACE reads in MiXCR, keeping a single row per CDR3 protein. The sample carries 300,000 to 400,000 distinct CDR3 sequences, less than 20% recorded once. The germline V and J ends were trimmed by 5 bases and 1 base, with 13 bases remaining between them. Germline V gives CDR1 SGHTA, CDR2 FQGNSA. The CDR3 totals 15 residues. Sequencing input: PBMCs or a T cell subset sorted from them (not recorded which). The J gene is TRBJ2-3, the V gene TRBV7-2; a weak D match, TRBD2 (7 bases). This TCR was recovered from a man between 18 and 29 years old who had mild COVID-19 (a few samples of this study predate the infection). Cell type and time point are not known. CDR3 sequence reads: CASSRRGGRTDTQYF. As DNA, the CDR3 is TGTGCCAGCAGCCGTAGGGGGGGCCGCACAGATACGCAGTATTTT.